Listed here are 27 T cell receptor beta chains from one sample, sequenced in a study of blood T cell repertoires in COVID-19. Measured with immunoSEQ multiplex PCR; TCRdb has only the in-frame clones, and not every one. The profile shows 300,000 to 400,000 clones, around 88% of them singletons. Sample: peripheral blood. Source of these receptors: a woman aged 25 to 39 with COVID-19, enrolled during active disease.

This CDR3 reads CASSEDRGTEAFF. CDR3 in DNA: TGTGCCAGCAGCGAAGACAGGGGCACTGAAGCTTTCTTT. The V call is TRBV9, the J call TRBJ1-1; 8 bases agree with TRBD1. The germline CDR1 and CDR2 sequences are SGDLS and YYNGEE. The CDR3 is made up of 13 amino acids. Unmatched junction bases numbered 2, after V lost 3 bases and J lost 4 bases.

V usage is TRBV15 and J usage is TRBJ1-5; D is ambiguous. CDR1 and CDR2 from the germline V gene are LNHNV and YYDKDF (reference sequence). The CDR3 contains 13 residues. The V end lost 0 bases, the J end lost 4 bases, and 4 bases lay between the germline ends. The CDR3: CATSRERNQPQHF. DNA of the CDR3: TGTGCCACCAGCAGAGAGAGGAATCAGCCCCAGCATTTT. Full variable domain (missing parts from reference TRBV15 and TRBJ1-5): DAMVIQNPRYQVTQFGKPVTLSCSQTLNHNVMYWYQQKSSQAPKLLFHYYDKDFNNEADTPDNFQSRRPNTSFCFLDIRSPGLGDTAMYLCATSRERNQPQHFGDGTRLSIL.

The rearrangement links TRBV6-2 or TRBV6-3 to TRBJ2-6; the D gene is possibly TRBD2 (5 bases). The CDR3 has 15 residues. CDR1 MNHEY and CDR2 SVGEGT come from the germline V gene. The V end was cut by 2 bases, the J end by 4 bases, with 9 bases between. The CDR3 DNA reads as TGTGCCAGCAGTTACGAGGGCTCCGGGGCCAACGTCCTGACTTTC. Encoded protein: CASSYEGSGANVLTF.

The chain couples TRBV18 to TRBJ1-2; 8 bases match TRBD1. Germline V gene data show CDR1 as KGHSH and CDR2 as LQKENI. This CDR3 region has 13 residues. V dropped 5 bases and J dropped 3; count of bases not matched to a gene: 2. Written as DNA, the CDR3 is TGTGCCAGCTCAGAGGACAGGGACTATGGCTACACCTTC. Amino acids: CASSEDRDYGYTF.

The V and J genes are TRBV11-3 and TRBJ2-1, with 7 nucleotides matching TRBD2. V lost 1 base, J lost 0 bases, and 6 bases stayed unmatched. The CDR3 is made up of 17 amino acids. Germline assignment: CDR1 SGHNT and CDR2 YENEEA. This chain's CDR3 is CASSLGQRGGSYNEQFF. The CDR3 bases are TGTGCCAGCAGCTTAGGTCAGCGCGGGGGCTCCTACAATGAGCAGTTCTTC.

The rearrangement links TRBV6-5 to TRBJ1-5; no clear D gene. The V gene's germline CDR1 is MNHEY and CDR2 SVGAGI. The CDR3 sequence is 13 residues long. Trimming took 2 bases from V and 4 from J, leaving 6 bases between them. CDR3 nucleotide sequence: TGTGCCAGCAGTTACGGCAGAAATCAGCCCCAGCATTTT. Translation: CASSYGRNQPQHF.

The V call is TRBV7-8, the J call TRBJ2-3; TRBD2 aligns across 8 bases. With 2 bases clipped from V and 0 bases from J, the junction kept 4 bases outside the gene matches. CDR1 is SGHVS, CDR2 FQNEAQ, per germline. The CDR3 length is 16 residues. As DNA, the CDR3 is TGTGCCAGCAGCTTATTTGCGGGGGGAAGCACAGATACGCAGTATTTT. The encoded protein is CASSLFAGGSTDTQYF.

The CDR3 sequence: CATSRLEKLFF. The CDR3 DNA sequence: TGTGCCACCAGCAGACTTGAAAAACTGTTTTTT. The rearrangement uses TRBV15 and TRBJ1-4, with D hard to call. V lost 2 bases to trimming and J lost 7 bases, with 2 bases between them. Germline V lookup: CDR1 LNHNV, CDR2 YYDKDF (reference sequence). This CDR3 spans 11 amino acids.

This chain connects TRBV3-1 (or the pseudogene TRBV3-2) to TRBJ2-4; TRBD2 is a possible D gene (7 bases). Trimming removed 0 bases from V and 8 bases from J, with 20 bases in between. The CDR3 loop spans 17 amino acids. CDR1 is LGHDT, CDR2 YNNKEL, per germline (reference sequence). The CDR3 loop reads CASSQDGGGGRLDIQYF. CDR3 coding DNA: TGTGCCAGCAGCCAAGATGGTGGCGGGGGCCGGTTGGACATTCAGTACTTC.

The rearrangement uses TRBV5-1 and TRBJ2-5; 9 bases agree with TRBD1. V dropped 0 bases and J dropped 5; count of bases not matched to a gene: 8. CDR3 length: 16 residues. Germline CDR1 and CDR2: SGHRS and YFSETQ. The CDR3 is CASSLVAGTGQETQYF. In nucleotides, the CDR3 is TGCGCCAGCAGCTTGGTGGCTGGGACAGGGCAGGAGACCCAGTACTTC.

The chain recombines TRBV7-3 with TRBJ2-3, with D perhaps TRBD1 (6 bases). This CDR3 has 15 residues. Trimming cost V 0 bases and J 2 bases, with 9 bases left between them. Per germline, CDR1 SGHTA and CDR2 FQGTGA. The CDR3 loop is CASSLTWGPTDTQYF. The CDR3 DNA reads as TGTGCCAGCAGCTTAACATGGGGGCCCACAGATACGCAGTATTTT.

The chain has TRBV9 and TRBJ2-5, with a weak D call TRBD1 (7 bases). This CDR3 has 17 amino acids. Trimming took 3 bases from V and 5 from J, leaving 23 bases between them. Germline V gene sequence: CDR1 SGDLS, CDR2 YYNGEE. The CDR3 nucleotides read TGTGCCAGCAGCGCGCAGACAGGGAGGATGGCTGTCGAGACCCAGTACTTC. The encoded protein is CASSAQTGRMAVETQYF.

This chain links TRBV3-1 (or the pseudogene TRBV3-2) with TRBJ2-2; a possible D gene is TRBD1 (6 bases). This CDR3 contains 15 residues. Germline values: CDR1 LGHDT, CDR2 YNNKEL (reference sequence). Trimming took 4 bases from V and 4 from J, leaving 13 bases between them. Here the CDR3 DNA reads TGTGCCAGCAGCCCTCCCGGGACAAGCACCGGGGAGCTGTTTTTT. Translated, it gives CASSPPGTSTGELFF.

This clone turned up a few times. The chain links TRBV2 to TRBJ1-5; tentatively, D is TRBD1 (5 bases). Trimming removed 8 bases from V and 6 bases from J, with 14 bases in between. The CDR3 contains 13 residues. Germline V gene sequence: CDR1 SNHLY, CDR2 FYNNEI. CDR3 residues: CASASRGGQPQHF. As DNA, the CDR3 is TGTGCCAGCGCCTCGAGGGGAGGTCAGCCCCAGCATTTT.

The chain uses TRBV5-6 and TRBJ1-1, with no clear D. Trimming removed 4 bases at V and 7 bases at J, with 23 bases between. Germline values: CDR1 SGHDT, CDR2 YYEEEE. The CDR3 runs 16 residues. CDR3 nucleotide sequence: TGTGCCAGCAGCCCCTCGGGGAAGGGTTTGCGTGGTGAAGCTTTCTTT. Its protein product is CASSPSGKGLRGEAFF.

The V call is TRBV5-5, the J call TRBJ1-5, with 8 bases fitting TRBD1. The CDR3 is made up of 13 amino acids. The trim removed 4 bases at V and 5 bases at J, leaving 2 bases unmatched. The V gene's germline CDR1 is SGHKS and CDR2 YYEKEE (reference sequence). The CDR3 sequence: CASSATGDQPQHF. The CDR3 DNA sequence: TGTGCCAGCAGCGCGACAGGGGATCAGCCCCAGCATTTT. The full variable domain, completed using reference TRBV5-5 and TRBJ1-5, is DAGVTQSPTHLIKTRGQQVTLRCSPISGHKSVSWYQQVLGQGPQFIFQYYEKEERGRGNFPDRFSARQFPNYSSELNVNALLLGDSALYLCASSATGDQPQHFGDGTRLSIL.

This sequence joins TRBV28 and TRBJ1-5; no reliable D call. CDR3 size: 14 residues. V gave up 3 bases and J gave up 4 bases, with 10 bases separating them. Germline values: CDR1 MDHEN, CDR2 SYDVKM. The CDR3 protein is CASSFRGVNQPQHF. For the CDR3, the DNA is TGTGCCAGCAGTTTCCGGGGAGTAAATCAGCCCCAGCATTTT.

The chain carries TRBV6-4 and TRBJ1-4; D not certain. V gave up 3 bases and J gave up 3 bases, with 8 bases separating them. From germline, CDR1 is MRHNA and CDR2 SNTAGT. This CDR3 is built from 14 residues. For the CDR3, the DNA is TGTGCCAGCAGTGAAGAGGCCGCTAATGAAAAACTGTTTTTT. Its translation: CASSEEAANEKLFF.

The chain recombines TRBV7-6 with TRBJ1-5; D is ambiguous. This CDR3 spans 13 amino acids. Trimming took 5 bases from V and 6 from J, leaving 11 bases between them. In germline, CDR1 is SGHVS, CDR2 FNYEAQ. CDR3 residues: CASSLQESQPQHF. In DNA form, the CDR3 reads TGTGCCAGCAGCCTTCAAGAGTCTCAGCCCCAGCATTTT.

J is TRBJ1-3 and V is TRBV19; D gene ambiguous. V lost 7 bases and J lost 0, with 13 bases in between. The germline V gene has CDR1 LNHDA and CDR2 SQIVND (reference sequence). This CDR3 comprises 15 residues. CDR3 bases: TGTGCCAGTAAGCAGGCGAGTAGCTCTGGAAACACCATATATTTT. Translating gives CASKQASSSGNTIYF.

The rearrangement links TRBV6-5 to TRBJ2-2; a weak D match, TRBD2 (6 bases). Germline-derived CDR1 and CDR2 are MNHEY and SVGAGI. Trimming removed 5 bases at V and 7 bases at J, with 8 bases between. The CDR3 has 12 amino acids. CDR3: CASSPGGGELFF. The CDR3 region has the DNA TGTGCCAGCAGTCCCGGGGGCGGGGAGCTGTTTTTT.

The V and J genes are TRBV7-9 and TRBJ1-2; 7 nucleotides match TRBD1. This CDR3 has 14 residues. The junction had 10 bases not matched to a gene; V was cut back by 5 bases and J by 7 bases. The V gene's germline CDR1 is SEHNR and CDR2 FQNEAQ (reference sequence). CDR3 sequence: CASSQDRTPIGYTF. CDR3 DNA: TGTGCCAGCAGCCAGGACAGGACTCCTATTGGCTACACCTTC.

This chain connects TRBV6-2 or TRBV6-3 to TRBJ1-1; 7 bases map to TRBD1. CDR3 length: 15 amino acids. Per the germline V gene, CDR1 is MNHEY and CDR2 is SVGEGT. V shed 2 bases, J shed 11 bases, and the junction held 14 bases outside the gene matches. The CDR3 DNA sequence: TGTGCCAGCAGTTACCCGGACAGGTTCTTGGCTTGGGCTTTCTTT. It is translated as CASSYPDRFLAWAFF.

This sequence joins TRBV28 and TRBJ1-1; D call uncertain. This CDR3 spans 12 amino acids. V lost 5 bases and J 8 bases, leaving 12 bases between the germline ends. The V gene's germline CDR1 is MDHEN and CDR2 SYDVKM. The CDR3 reads CASSPPGAEAFF. The CDR3 DNA sequence: TGTGCCAGCAGTCCACCGGGAGCCGAAGCTTTCTTT.

CDR3 residues: CASSPRNRSSYNEQFF. CDR3 bases: TGTGCCAGCTCACCGAGGAACAGGAGCTCCTACAATGAGCAGTTCTTC. The rearrangement uses TRBV18 and TRBJ2-1; D is perhaps TRBD1 (5 bases). The CDR3 extends over 16 amino acids. In germline, CDR1 is KGHSH, CDR2 LQKENI. V lost 3 bases, J lost 0 bases, and 12 bases lay in between.

The CDR3 nucleotides are TGTGCCAGCAGCCAGACAGTGAACACTGAAGCTTTCTTT. Its protein product is CASSQTVNTEAFF. The V and J genes are TRBV11-2 and TRBJ1-1; possibly TRBD1 for D (5 bases). This CDR3 comprises 13 residues. Germline values: CDR1 SGHAT, CDR2 FQNNGV. V was pared by 5 bases and J by 0 bases, with 7 bases between.

The V and J genes are TRBV5-1 and TRBJ2-5; the D gene is possibly TRBD1 (5 bases). Trimming cost V 0 bases and J 3 bases, with 9 bases left between them. The CDR3 runs to 14 residues. The germline V gene encodes CDR1 SGHRS and CDR2 YFSETQ. The CDR3 loop is CASSLAAREETQYF. For the CDR3, the DNA is TGCGCCAGCAGCTTGGCCGCCAGGGAAGAGACCCAGTACTTC.